The next 6 T cell receptor beta chains were all read from a single sample in a study of beta chain features in type 1 diabetes. Expressed TCRB transcripts were sequenced because the entire RNA isolate underwent reverse transcription. Assay: immunoSEQ multiplex PCR; the TCRdb copy retains only in-frame clones and omits some. The data contain approximately 140,000 clones, 9% to 10% of them singletons. The sequencing input was central memory CD4+ T cells from blood. Receptors were obtained from a middle-aged woman in good health.

A remark on this clone: This may arise from a read error, as a much more abundant clone is one base away. This chain links TRBV7-9 with TRBJ1-2, with D possibly matching TRBD1 (6 bases). The CDR3 covers 12 residues. Germline CDR1 reads SEHNR; CDR2 reads FQNEAQ (reference sequence). Trimming took 5 bases from V and 4 from J, leaving 8 bases between them. The CDR3 sequence is CASSQDSYGYTF. The CDR3 region has the DNA TGTGCCAGCAGCCAGGACAGCTATGGCTACACCTTC.

This chain's CDR3 is CASSLSLALVRRHTMQQFF. CDR3 coding DNA: TGTGCCAGCAGCTTATCGTTAGCCCTGGTTAGGAGGCATACAATGCAGCAGTTCTTC. The chain links TRBV7-9 to TRBJ2-1; possible D gene TRBD2, 5 bases. Germline V lookup: CDR1 SEHNR, CDR2 FQNEAQ (reference sequence). Trimming left V 2 bases short and J 11 bases short, with 31 bases between. The CDR3 covers 19 residues.

The chain is built from TRBV4-1 and TRBJ1-3; 7 positions match TRBD1. The ends lost 4 bases at V and 2 bases at J; junction bases unmatched: 8. From germline, CDR1 is MGHRA and CDR2 YSYEKL. CDR3 length: 16 amino acids. The CDR3 reads CASSRDPGTAGNTIYF. The DNA for the CDR3 is TGCGCCAGCAGCCGAGACCCCGGGACAGCTGGAAACACCATATATTTT.

Regarding this clone: Other DNA sequences in this specimen translate into the identical CDR3. The rearrangement links TRBV2 to TRBJ1-6; 8 bases agree with TRBD1. Germline loops: CDR1 SNHLY, CDR2 FYNNEI. V lost 4 bases to trimming and J lost 11 bases; unmatched junction nucleotides: 13. The CDR3 length is 16 residues. DNA for the CDR3: TGTGCCAGCAGTGTCCCGGCAGGGGGCGCGGTGGCACCCCTCCACTTT. This codes for CASSVPAGGAVAPLHF.

V usage is TRBV7-9 and J usage is TRBJ1-5; 7 nucleotides agree with TRBD1. With 5 bases clipped from V and 5 bases from J, the junction kept 6 bases outside the gene matches. Germline CDR1 and CDR2: SEHNR and FQNEAQ (reference sequence). The CDR3 consists of 14 residues. CDR3 bases: TGTGCCAGCAGCACTGGGACAGTCCATCAGCCCCAGCATTTT. This encodes CASSTGTVHQPQHF. The full variable domain, its missing parts supplied by reference TRBV7-9 and TRBJ1-5, is DTGVSQNPRHKITKRGQNVTFRCDPISEHNRLYWYRQTLGQGPEFLTYFQNEAQLEKSRLLSDRFSAERPKGSFSTLEIQRTEQGDSAMYLCASSTGTVHQPQHFGDGTRLSIL.

This clone was seen repeatedly, ten times or more. The V call is TRBV7-9, the J call TRBJ1-2; no reliable D call. The CDR3 contains 12 residues. Trimming removed 5 bases at V and 8 bases at J, with 12 bases between. Germline lookup yields CDR1 SEHNR and CDR2 FQNEAQ (reference sequence). The CDR3 DNA reads TGTGCCAGCAGCCGGGAGGATTGGGGCTACACCTTC. Its translation is CASSREDWGYTF. Full variable domain (outside the CDR3, taken from reference TRBV7-9 and TRBJ1-2): DTGVSQNPRHKITKRGQNVTFRCDPISEHNRLYWYRQTLGQGPEFLTYFQNEAQLEKSRLLSDRFSAERPKGSFSTLEIQRTEQGDSAMYLCASSREDWGYTFGSGTRLTVV.